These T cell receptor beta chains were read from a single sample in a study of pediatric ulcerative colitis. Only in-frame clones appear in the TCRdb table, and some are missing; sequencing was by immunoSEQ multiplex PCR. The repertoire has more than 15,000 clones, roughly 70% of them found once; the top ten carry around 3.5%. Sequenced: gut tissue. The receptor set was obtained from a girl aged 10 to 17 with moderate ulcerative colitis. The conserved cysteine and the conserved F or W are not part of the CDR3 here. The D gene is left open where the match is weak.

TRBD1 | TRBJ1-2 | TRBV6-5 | ASRKDRGHYYGYT
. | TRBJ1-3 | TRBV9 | ASSVDGGVPGNTIY
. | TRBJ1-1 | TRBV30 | AWSGPRNTEAF
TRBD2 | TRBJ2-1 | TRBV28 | ASEGLAGEPLNNEQF
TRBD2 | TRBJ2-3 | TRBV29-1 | SVENRLAGVTDTQY
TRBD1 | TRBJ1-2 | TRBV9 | ASSVEGTGVPANYGYT
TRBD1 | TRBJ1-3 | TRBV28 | ASSLQGAVGNTIY
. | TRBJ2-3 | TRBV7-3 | ASSAGPTDTQY
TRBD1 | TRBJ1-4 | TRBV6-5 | ASSYSSTGWREKLF
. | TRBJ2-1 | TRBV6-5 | ASSLSPGQNNEQF
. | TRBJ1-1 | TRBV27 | ASSLTGAGAEAF
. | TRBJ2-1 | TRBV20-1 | SGQDLNEQF
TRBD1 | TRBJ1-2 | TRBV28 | ASSSSGQGARGYT
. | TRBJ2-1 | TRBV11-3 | ASSFSWDNEQF
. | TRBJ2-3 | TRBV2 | ASSERVDTQY
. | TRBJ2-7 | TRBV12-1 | ASSAPGITYEQY
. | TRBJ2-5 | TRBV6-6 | ASSLRGKQETQY
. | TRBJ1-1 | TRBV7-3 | ASSLILYGPNGGAF
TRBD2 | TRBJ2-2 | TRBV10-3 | AIQRGLAGLTGELF
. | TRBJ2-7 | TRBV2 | ASSAETATYEQY
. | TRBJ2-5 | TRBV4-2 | ASSLTVSVSSQETQY
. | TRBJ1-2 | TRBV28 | ASSLGDYGYT
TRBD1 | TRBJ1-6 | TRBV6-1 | ASSELDRAGSPLH
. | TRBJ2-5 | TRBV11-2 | ASSLDLYQETQY
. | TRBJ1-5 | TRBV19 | ASSITDFYQPQH
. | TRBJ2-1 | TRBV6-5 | ASSYTTARSYNEQF
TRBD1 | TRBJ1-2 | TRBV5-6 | ASSLGNTGEIGYT
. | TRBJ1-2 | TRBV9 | ASSVGFEWGSLYGYT
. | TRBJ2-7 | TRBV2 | ASRVGVEQY
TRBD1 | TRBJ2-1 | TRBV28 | ASSDGTGLGARGYNEQF
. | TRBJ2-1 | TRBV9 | ASSVEASYNEQF
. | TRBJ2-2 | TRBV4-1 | ASSQVTGRQLNTGELF
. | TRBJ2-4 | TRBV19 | ASSTSWDIQY
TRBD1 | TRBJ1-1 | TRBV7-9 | ASSFLGTANTEAF
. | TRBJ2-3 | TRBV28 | ASSFPPGQGGLPDTQY
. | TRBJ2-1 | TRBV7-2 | ASSVDAPAGYNEQF
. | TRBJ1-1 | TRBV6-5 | ASSYRVGGGTEAF
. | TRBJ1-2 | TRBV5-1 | ASRERRRTDYGYT
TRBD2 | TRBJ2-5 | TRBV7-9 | ASSLGLAAETQY
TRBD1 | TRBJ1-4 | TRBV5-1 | ASSFSWDRAHEKLF
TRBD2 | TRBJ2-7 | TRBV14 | ASSQLAGSYEQY
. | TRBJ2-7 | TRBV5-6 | ASMTIQGTYEQY
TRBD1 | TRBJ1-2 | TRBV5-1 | ASSLEGTGGGYT
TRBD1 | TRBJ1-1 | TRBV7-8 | ASSLNDRGGTEAF
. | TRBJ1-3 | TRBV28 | ASEGDLGNTIY
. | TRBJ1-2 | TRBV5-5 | ASSPSPRRGNADYGYT
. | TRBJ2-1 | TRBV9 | ASSVVGAEQF
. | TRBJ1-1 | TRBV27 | ASSFEGGRTEAF
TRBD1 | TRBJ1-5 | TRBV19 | ASSRHFRQGIQPQH
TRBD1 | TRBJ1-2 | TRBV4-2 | ASSQDQGDRHHGYT
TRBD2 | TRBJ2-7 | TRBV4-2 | ASSQEVLAGGIYEQY
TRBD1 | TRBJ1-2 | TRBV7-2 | ASSPDRGLGGYT
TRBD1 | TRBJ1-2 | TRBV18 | ASSQLTGGEGYT
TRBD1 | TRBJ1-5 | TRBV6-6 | ASRGPGQGGNQPQH
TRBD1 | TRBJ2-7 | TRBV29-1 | SVEGDSAYEQY
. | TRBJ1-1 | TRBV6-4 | ASSDGVTEAF
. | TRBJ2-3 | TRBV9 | ASSVATSAPDTQY
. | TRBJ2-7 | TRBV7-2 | ASSSTVQFSYEQY